This TCR beta chain was identified in a study of blood T cell repertoires in COVID-19. Study in general: Italy, Spain and the United States were the sources of the convalescent and acute COVID-19 samples.

Method: immunoSEQ multiplex PCR; TCRdb's copy keeps in-frame clones and lacks some. The data show more than 250,000 clones, with approximately 84% seen just once and around 7.8% held by the top ten. V lost 11 bases, J lost 4 bases, and 23 bases stayed unmatched. Germline CDR1 and CDR2: LNHDA and SQIVND (reference sequence). This CDR3 has 17 residues. The genes are TRBV19 and TRBJ2-7; 7 bases are shared with TRBD2. The clonotype was recovered from a human donor in a cohort sampled during active COVID-19. The sample comprised peripheral blood. CDR3 DNA sequence: TGTGCCGGGAATGGACTAGAAGCCTTAACGGGCCATTACGAGCAGTACTTC. Protein product: CAGNGLEALTGHYEQYF.